The rows below give T cell receptor beta chains drawn from one sample of a study of cytomegalovirus exposure and HLA in healthy donors. The data were produced by immunoSEQ multiplex PCR, yet TCRdb's version contains in-frame clones alone and is incomplete. Of roughly 300,000 clones listed, roughly 90% are singletons. The sequencing input was PBMCs. These receptors all stem from a woman aged 25 to 39 in good health and CMV-seropositive. Both conserved end residues are part of each CDR3. A D gene is named only where the DNA matches it firmly. A clone size is listed for some rows: how often the clone was seen (once, few, many), or a class if it is expanded.

TRBJ2-7 | NA | TRBV5-6 | NA | CASGTVYTYEQYF | TGTGCCAGCGGAACAGTCTATACCTACGAGCAGTACTTC
TRBJ2-3 | NA | TRBV27 | TRBD2 | CASSRGLAGGRDTQYF | TGTGCCAGCAGTAGGGGACTAGCGGGGGGGCGAGATACGCAGTATTTT
TRBJ2-3 | NA | TRBV2 | NA | CASSGGLKPSTDTQYF | TGTGCCAGCAGTGGTGGTCTGAAACCTAGCACAGATACGCAGTATTTT
TRBJ2-5 | NA | TRBV30 | TRBD1 | CAWSGLTGGETQYF | TGTGCCTGGAGTGGATTGACAGGGGGCGAGACCCAGTACTTC
TRBJ2-5 | NA | TRBV18 | NA | CASSPGSVETQYF | TGTGCCAGCTCTCCTGGATCGGTAGAGACCCAGTACTTC
TRBJ1-2 | NA | TRBV9 | TRBD1 | CASSVVGQGVGYTF | TGTGCCAGCAGCGTAGTGGGACAGGGGGTAGGCTACACCTTC
TRBJ2-6 | NA | TRBV19 | NA | CASSPVGTGANVLTF | TGTGCCAGTAGCCCCGTTGGTACGGGGGCCAACGTCCTGACTTTC
TRBJ2-7 | NA | TRBV4-2 | NA | CASSQDSGEQYF | TGTGCCAGCAGCCAAGATTCTGGCGAGCAGTACTTC
TRBJ2-1 | NA | TRBV9 | NA | CASSVEARVDEQFF | TGTGCCAGCAGCGTAGAGGCCAGGGTTGATGAGCAGTTCTTC
TRBJ2-3 | NA | TRBV29-1 | NA | CSVEVARSSYTDTQYF | TGCAGCGTTGAAGTTGCACGGAGCTCCTACACAGATACGCAGTATTTT
TRBJ1-2 | NA | TRBV7-2 | NA | CASIGEVRASHFYGYTF | TGTGCCAGCATCGGAGAGGTCAGGGCGTCCCACTTCTATGGCTACACCTTC
TRBJ1-5 | NA | TRBV6-6 | NA | CASSYSGDSNQPQHF | TGTGCCAGCAGTTACTCAGGTGATAGCAATCAGCCCCAGCATTTT
TRBJ1-5 | NA | TRBV27 | NA | CASSLGVGGSQPQHF | TGTGCCAGCAGTTTAGGAGTGGGCGGAAGTCAGCCCCAGCATTTT
TRBJ1-5 | NA | TRBV6-5 | NA | CASSSSLNSNQPQHF | TGTGCCAGCAGTTCTAGTCTGAATAGCAATCAGCCCCAGCATTTT
TRBJ2-1 | NA | TRBV6-5 | TRBD2 | CACRTGTSGNEQFF | TGTGCCTGCCGGACCGGGACTAGCGGCAATGAGCAGTTCTTC
TRBJ2-1 | once | TRBV7-9 | NA | CASSLKQGGPNEQFF | TGTGCCAGCAGCTTAAAGCAGGGGGGGCCCAATGAGCAGTTCTTC
TRBJ2-5 | NA | TRBV7-8 | TRBD2 | CASSPTSGGALETQYF | TGTGCCAGCAGCCCTACTAGCGGGGGGGCTTTAGAGACCCAGTACTTC
TRBJ1-1 | NA | TRBV30 | TRBD1 | CAWTSTGRTEAFF | TGTGCCTGGACATCGACAGGGCGCACTGAAGCTTTCTTT
TRBJ2-5 | NA | TRBV27 | NA | CASSLFWGQETQYF | TGTGCCAGCAGTTTATTTTGGGGCCAAGAGACCCAGTACTTC
TRBJ2-1 | NA | TRBV7-6 | NA | CASSFGQPGNEQFF | TGTGCCAGCAGCTTCGGACAGCCTGGCAATGAGCAGTTCTTC
TRBJ2-3 | NA | TRBV4-1 | NA | CASSQIFTPTDTQYF | TGCGCCAGCAGCCAAATCTTTACACCCACAGATACGCAGTATTTT
TRBJ2-3 | NA | TRBV6-4 | NA | CASTLSTDTQYF | TGTGCCAGCACGCTCAGCACAGATACGCAGTATTTT
TRBJ2-3 | NA | TRBV4-2 | NA | CASSQVLEATDTQYF | TGTGCCAGCAGCCAAGTTCTAGAGGCCACAGATACGCAGTATTTT
TRBJ2-1 | NA | TRBV7-3 | TRBD2 | CASSSGAGAYNEQFF | TGTGCCAGCAGTTCCGGGGCGGGAGCATACAATGAGCAGTTCTTC
TRBJ1-1 | few | TRBV7-9 | NA | CASSYGENTEAFF | TGTGCCAGCAGCTACGGGGAAAACACTGAAGCTTTCTTT
TRBJ2-7 | once | TRBV30 | NA | CAWSGAYEQYF | TGTGCCTGGAGCGGAGCCTACGAGCAGTACTTC
TRBJ2-1 | NA | TRBV27 | NA | CASSDDRLHNEQFF | TGTGCCAGCAGCGACGACAGGTTGCACAATGAGCAGTTCTTC
TRBJ2-2 | NA | TRBV28 | TRBD2 | CASSLGLAGTGELFF | TGTGCCAGCAGTTTAGGACTAGCAGGGACCGGGGAGCTGTTTTTT
TRBJ1-5 | NA | TRBV18 | NA | CASSLGGENQPQHF | TGTGCCAGCTCGCTTGGGGGGGAAAATCAGCCCCAGCATTTT
TRBJ2-2 | NA | TRBV27 | NA | CASSFVGAGELFF | TGTGCCAGCAGTTTTGTGGGGGCCGGGGAGCTGTTTTTT
TRBJ2-1 | NA | TRBV28 | NA | CASSYPPQGAIEQFF | TGTGCCAGCAGTTACCCCCCCCAAGGCGCTATTGAGCAGTTCTTC
TRBJ2-7 | NA | TRBV6-6 | NA | CASRDYEQYF | TGTGCCAGCAGGGACTACGAGCAGTACTTC
TRBJ2-3 | NA | TRBV27 | NA | CASSSGRFTDTQYF | TGTGCCAGCAGTTCTGGCAGGTTCACAGATACGCAGTATTTT
TRBJ2-4 | NA | TRBV28 | NA | CASSSHLGGGGRNIQYF | TGTGCCAGCAGTTCCCACCTGGGAGGGGGCGGAAGGAACATTCAGTACTTC
TRBJ1-1 | NA | TRBV6-5 | NA | CASSYPTGRAFF | TGTGCCAGCAGTTACCCAACAGGGCGGGCTTTCTTT
TRBJ2-3 | NA | TRBV27 | NA | CASSLSTVTDTQYF | TGTGCCAGCAGTTTATCCACAGTCACAGATACGCAGTATTTT
TRBJ1-4 | NA | TRBV28 | NA | CASSSLYSGTNEKLFF | TGTGCCAGCAGTTCCTTGTACTCCGGGACTAATGAAAAACTGTTTTTT
TRBJ2-1 | once | TRBV7-2 | TRBD2 | CASSLASSGGAHEQFF | TGTGCCAGCAGCTTAGCGAGTAGCGGGGGGGCCCATGAGCAGTTCTTC
TRBJ1-2 | NA | TRBV11-3 | NA | CASSLGWKYGYTF | TGTGCCAGCAGCTTAGGGTGGAAATATGGCTACACCTTC
TRBJ2-5 | NA | TRBV30 | NA | CAWSTQRETQYF | TGTGCCTGGAGTACCCAGAGAGAGACCCAGTACTTC
TRBJ2-7 | few | TRBV5-5 | TRBD1 | CASSLVGTGGDEQYF | TGTGCCAGCAGCTTGGTTGGGACAGGGGGGGACGAGCAGTACTTC
TRBJ1-1 | once | TRBV2 | TRBD1 | CASSAGGTATSEAFF | TGTGCCAGCAGCGCAGGGGGAACAGCGACCTCTGAAGCTTTCTTT
TRBJ2-3 | NA | TRBV5-8 | NA | CASRARATDTQYF | TGTGCCAGCCGCGCTAGGGCCACAGATACGCAGTATTTT
TRBJ1-2 | NA | TRBV10-3 | NA | CAISESSTGGVHGYTF | TGTGCCATCAGTGAGTCTTCGACCGGCGGAGTCCATGGCTACACCTTC
TRBJ2-3 | few | TRBV4-3 | TRBD1 | CASSQEAGTGSLYTDTQYF | TGCGCCAGCAGCCAAGAAGCTGGGACAGGGTCCCTGTACACAGATACGCAGTATTTT
TRBJ1-2 | NA | TRBV6-5 | TRBD1 | CASSFTGDYGYTF | TGTGCCAGCAGTTTTACAGGGGACTATGGCTACACCTTC